The clone carrying this T cell receptor beta chain has only one observation. The data were taken from a study of blood T cell repertoires in COVID-19. About the research overall: The study drew acute and convalescent COVID-19 samples from the United States, Italy and Spain. Nucleic acid was either cDNA or gDNA, and it came from T cells, B-cell-depleted T cells, or PBMCs.

In the source study's methods: Reference gene primer amplification yielded estimated nucleated cell counts. Sequencing was performed with immunoSEQ multiplex PCR; in TCRdb, only in-frame clones are kept and a portion is missing. V and J calls and clone size follow that table, whereas D and trimming were derived from the DNA. The sample comprises roughly 74,000 clones, about 90% of which are singletons, and around 1.9% rests with the top ten. The CDR3 has 14 amino acids. Trimming at V came to 5 bases and at J to 5 bases, leaving 6 bases not matched to a gene. The V gene's germline CDR1 is MNHEY and CDR2 SMNVEV (reference sequence).

The chain carries TRBV27 and TRBJ1-5; 7 bases line up with TRBD1. The origin of this receptor is a woman older than 75 with active or convalescent COVID-19. Sequences were obtained from peripheral blood. CDR3 nucleotide sequence: TGTGCCAGCAGTCTGGGACAGTATGATCAGCCCCAGCATTTT. It codes for CASSLGQYDQPQHF.